These 10 T cell receptor beta chains share one sample of origin, sequenced in a study of shared clonotypes between healthy human individuals. The data were produced by immunoSEQ multiplex PCR, yet TCRdb's version contains in-frame clones alone and is incomplete. Of hundreds of thousands of clones listed, less than 98% are singletons. Material for sequencing was naive CD4+ T cells sorted from blood. Subset noted: CD45RA+ positively selected. The receptors were sampled from a woman between 25 and 40 years old in good health.

The V call is TRBV9, the J call TRBJ2-5; TRBD2 matches 8 bases. Germline CDR1 reads SGDLS; CDR2 reads YYNGEE. With V trimmed by 4 bases and J by 2 bases, 10 bases remained unmatched. This CDR3 is built from 16 residues. The chain's CDR3 is CASSPQGSGTQETQYF. As DNA, the CDR3 is TGTGCCAGCAGCCCTCAGGGTAGCGGGACTCAAGAGACCCAGTACTTC.

The chain combines TRBV7-9 with TRBJ2-3; 7 nucleotides match TRBD2. From germline, CDR1 is SEHNR and CDR2 FQNEAQ (reference sequence). V was pared by 1 base and J by 2 bases, with 9 bases of the junction left unmatched. The CDR3 spans 17 residues. The CDR3 protein is CASSLGASGGFTDTQYF. CDR3 nucleotides: TGTGCCAGCAGCTTAGGGGCTAGCGGCGGGTTCACAGATACGCAGTATTTT.

The chain recombines TRBV21-1 with TRBJ2-3. TRBV21-1 is labeled a pseudogene. The CDR3 is 18 amino acids. The CDR3 DNA follows: TGTGCCAGCAGCAAGAGGGGCGCAAAACCCGTTTCCACAGATACGCAGTATTTT. Translated: CASSKRGAKPVSTDTQYF.

V is TRBV27 and J is TRBJ2-5; 10 bases are a match to TRBD2. CDR3 length: 14 residues. Germline-derived CDR1 and CDR2 are MNHEY and SMNVEV (reference sequence). Losses at the gene ends were 6 bases for V and 11 bases for J; bases not matched to a gene: 12. As DNA, the CDR3 is TGTGCCAGCAGCCGCTCCGGGACTAGCGCGGGGCAGTACTTC. As protein: CASSRSGTSAGQYF.

V and J are TRBV27 and TRBJ2-7, with 15 bases fitting TRBD2. The V gene's germline CDR1 is MNHEY and CDR2 SMNVEV (reference sequence). The CDR3 contains 19 residues. Trimming removed 4 bases from V and 1 base from J; junction bases left unmatched: 11. The CDR3 DNA is TGTGCCAGCAGTTCCCGCCCCGGACTAGCGGGAGGGCCTTCCTACGAGCAGTACTTC. Translating it yields CASSSRPGLAGGPSYEQYF.

The chain links TRBV6-9 to TRBJ2-4; D possibly corresponds to TRBD1 (6 bases). The CDR3 sequence is 13 residues long. Germline CDR1 MNHGY, CDR2 SVAAGI. The V gene lost 4 bases and the J gene lost 4 bases, with 8 bases spanning the gap. In DNA form, the CDR3 reads TGTGCCAGCAGTTCAGACAGGAAAAACATTCAGTACTTC. Encoded protein: CASSSDRKNIQYF.

This chain's CDR3 is CASSSQDSPTDTQYF. DNA for the CDR3: TGTGCCAGCAGTTCCCAGGACAGCCCCACAGATACGCAGTATTTT. V and J are TRBV6-6 and TRBJ2-3; tentatively, D is TRBD1 (6 bases). Trimming took off 4 bases at V and 2 bases at J, with 13 bases between the two ends. Looked up from germline, CDR1 is MNHNY and CDR2 is SVGAGI (reference sequence). The CDR3 length is 15 residues.

V is TRBV5-6 and J is TRBJ2-2; D unresolved. Trimming shortened V by 2 bases and J by 8 bases, and 4 bases separated the two germline ends. The CDR3 covers 11 residues. Germline CDR1 and CDR2: SGHDT and YYEEEE. Here the CDR3 DNA reads TGTGCCAGCAGCTTTCGTGGGGAGCTGTTTTTT. Protein sequence: CASSFRGELFF.

The chain employs TRBV7-9 and TRBJ2-2; TRBD1 is a possible D gene (5 bases). The CDR3 is made up of 15 amino acids. V lost 1 base, J lost 4 bases, and 10 bases lay in between. CDR1 is SEHNR and CDR2 is FQNEAQ in the germline V gene (reference sequence). The DNA for the CDR3 is TGTGCCAGCAGCTTAGGGGGCGGCCCCACCGGGGAGCTGTTTTTT. Its protein is CASSLGGGPTGELFF.

The chain carries TRBV7-2 and TRBJ1-1, with D possibly matching TRBD1 (5 bases). V lost 2 bases to trimming and J lost 6 bases, with 10 bases between them. CDR1 SGHTA and CDR2 FQGNSA come from the germline V gene. CDR3 size: 13 residues. This CDR3 reads CASSLMRDAEAFF. CDR3 nucleotide sequence: TGTGCCAGCAGCTTAATGCGGGACGCTGAAGCTTTCTTT.